This T cell receptor beta chain was captured by sequencing in a study of T cell responses to AZD1222 COVID-19 vaccine. This CDR3 spans 13 amino acids. V dropped 2 bases and J dropped 4 bases, with 7 bases sitting between them. CDR1 SGHNT and CDR2 YYREEE come from the germline V gene (reference sequence). Using immunoSEQ multiplex PCR, the repertoire was profiled, and TCRdb retains in-frame clones only, with some absent. The table includes more than 85,000 clones, 85% to 90% detected once. This TCR was sampled from an adult in good health. This rearrangement joins TRBV5-4 to TRBJ1-3; D is ambiguous. The source material was peripheral blood, sampled on day 0 of AZD1222 vaccination. CDR3 sequence (DNA): TGTGCCAGCAGCTTTGCGGGAGGAAACACCATATATTTT. This translates into CASSFAGGNTIYF.